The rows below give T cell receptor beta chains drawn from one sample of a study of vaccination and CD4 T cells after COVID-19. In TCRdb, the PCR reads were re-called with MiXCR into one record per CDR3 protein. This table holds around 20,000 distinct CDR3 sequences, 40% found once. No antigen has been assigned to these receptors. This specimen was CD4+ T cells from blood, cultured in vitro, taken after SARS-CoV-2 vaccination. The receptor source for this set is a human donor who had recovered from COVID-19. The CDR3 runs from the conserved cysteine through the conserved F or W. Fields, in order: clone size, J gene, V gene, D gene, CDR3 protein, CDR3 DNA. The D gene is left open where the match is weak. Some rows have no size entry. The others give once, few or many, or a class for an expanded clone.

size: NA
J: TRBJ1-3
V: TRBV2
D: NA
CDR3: CASAGSLGNTIYF
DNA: TGTGCCAGCGCAGGGTCTCTCGGAAACACCATATATTTT

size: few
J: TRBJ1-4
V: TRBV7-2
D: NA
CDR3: CASSRENEKLFF
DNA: TGTGCCAGCAGCAGGGAAAATGAAAAACTGTTTTTT

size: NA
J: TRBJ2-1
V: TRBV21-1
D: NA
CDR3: CASSTGGSVSYNEQFF
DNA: TGTGCCAGCAGCACAGGTGGTTCCGTGTCCTACAATGAGCAGTTCTTC

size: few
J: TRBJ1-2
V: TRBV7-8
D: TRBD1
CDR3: CASSSKPGQGSLLYGYTF
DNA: TGTGCCAGCAGCTCGAAACCGGGACAGGGGTCTCTATTATATGGCTACACCTTC

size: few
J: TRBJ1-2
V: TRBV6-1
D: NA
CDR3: CATSLSGQGGAGYTF
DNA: TGTGCCACCTCACTATCGGGGCAGGGAGGTGCTGGCTACACCTTC

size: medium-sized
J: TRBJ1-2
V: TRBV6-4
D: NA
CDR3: CASSMEPGYGYTF
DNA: TGTGCCAGCAGTATGGAGCCGGGGTATGGCTACACCTTC

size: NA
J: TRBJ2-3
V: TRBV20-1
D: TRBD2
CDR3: CSARRGLAVTDTQYF
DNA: TGCAGTGCTAGAAGGGGACTAGCCGTCACAGATACGCAGTATTTT

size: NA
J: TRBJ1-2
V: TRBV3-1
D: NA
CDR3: CASSQGDTAYGYTF
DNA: TGTGCCAGCAGCCAGGGCGACACCGCGTATGGCTACACCTTC

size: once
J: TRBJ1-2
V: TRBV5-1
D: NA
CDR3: CASSSDGNYSYTF
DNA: TGCGCCAGCAGCTCGGACGGTAACTATAGCTACACCTTC

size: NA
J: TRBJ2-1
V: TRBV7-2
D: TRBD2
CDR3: CASSPGTSETKNNEQFF
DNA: TGTGCCAGCAGCCCGGGGACTAGCGAAACGAAAAACAATGAGCAGTTCTTC

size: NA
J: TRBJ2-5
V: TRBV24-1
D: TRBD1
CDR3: CATSVPGGETQYF
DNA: TGTGCCACCAGTGTTCCAGGGGGAGAGACCCAGTACTTC

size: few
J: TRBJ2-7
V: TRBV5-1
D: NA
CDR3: CASRDLGGLVYEQYF
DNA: TGCGCCAGCAGAGACCTAGGGGGTTTAGTCTACGAGCAGTACTTC

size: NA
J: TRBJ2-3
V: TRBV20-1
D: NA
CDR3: CSARDLARLSTDTQYF
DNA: TGCAGTGCTAGAGATCTGGCAAGGTTAAGCACAGATACGCAGTATTTT

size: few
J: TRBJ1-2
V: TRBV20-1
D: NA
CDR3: CSARHPSRTDGYTF
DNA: TGCAGTGCTAGACACCCCAGCCGAACTGATGGCTACACCTTC

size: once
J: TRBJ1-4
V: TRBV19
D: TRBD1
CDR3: CASSTTGVGEKLFF
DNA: TGTGCCAGTAGTACCACAGGGGTAGGCGAAAAACTGTTTTTT

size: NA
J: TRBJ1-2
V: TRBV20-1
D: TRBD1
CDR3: CSAGPGTAYGYTF
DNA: TGCAGTGCTGGCCCCGGGACAGCATATGGCTACACCTTC

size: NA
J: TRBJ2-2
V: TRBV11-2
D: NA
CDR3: CASSIQPNTGELFF
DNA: TGTGCCAGCAGCATACAACCGAACACCGGGGAGCTGTTTTTT

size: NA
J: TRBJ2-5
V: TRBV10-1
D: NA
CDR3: CAVPSHPKQETQYF
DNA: TGCGCCGTCCCCTCGCACCCAAAACAAGAGACCCAGTACTTC

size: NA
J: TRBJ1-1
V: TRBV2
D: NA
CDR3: CASSDSSNTEAFF
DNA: TGTGCCAGCAGTGACAGTAGCAACACTGAAGCTTTCTTT

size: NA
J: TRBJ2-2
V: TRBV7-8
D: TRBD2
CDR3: CASSLRRLAGGTGELFF
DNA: TGTGCCAGCAGCTTGAGACGGCTAGCGGGAGGCACCGGGGAGCTGTTTTTT

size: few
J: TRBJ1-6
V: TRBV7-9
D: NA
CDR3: CASSSTGATGSPLHF
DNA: TGTGCCAGCAGCTCCACGGGAGCCACGGGGTCACCCCTCCACTTT

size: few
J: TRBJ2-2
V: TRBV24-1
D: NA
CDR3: CATSDLGATGELFF
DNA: TGTGCCACCAGTGATTTGGGTGCGACCGGGGAGCTGTTTTTT

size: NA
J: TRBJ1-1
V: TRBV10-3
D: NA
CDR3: CAISPRGGTTEAFF
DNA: TGTGCCATCAGTCCGAGGGGGGGGACCACTGAAGCTTTCTTT

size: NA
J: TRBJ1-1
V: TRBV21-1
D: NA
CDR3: CASSKALCGDTEAFF
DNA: TGTGCCAGCAGCAAAGCGCTTTGTGGGGACACTGAAGCTTTCTTT

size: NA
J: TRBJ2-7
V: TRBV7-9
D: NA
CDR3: CASSLDGHYEQYF
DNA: TGTGCCAGCAGCTTGGACGGCCACTACGAGCAGTACTTC

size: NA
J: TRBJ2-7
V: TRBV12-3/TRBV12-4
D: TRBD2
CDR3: CASSLAAGGGEQYF
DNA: TGTGCCAGCAGTCTCGCAGCGGGAGGGGGGGAGCAGTACTTC

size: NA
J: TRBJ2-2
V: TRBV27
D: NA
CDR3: CASSLLGGELFF
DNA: TGTGCCAGCAGTTTATTAGGCGGGGAGCTGTTTTTT

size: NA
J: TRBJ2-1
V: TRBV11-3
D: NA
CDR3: CASSLGRRTDINNEQFF
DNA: TGTGCCAGCAGCTTGGGACGGAGGACTGATATAAACAATGAGCAGTTCTTC

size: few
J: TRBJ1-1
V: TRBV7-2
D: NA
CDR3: CASSSQTLNTEAFF
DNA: TGTGCCAGCAGCTCTCAGACTTTGAACACTGAAGCTTTCTTT

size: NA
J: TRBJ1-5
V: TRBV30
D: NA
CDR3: CAWSVQTGLSNQPQHF
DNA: TGTGCCTGGAGTGTCCAAACAGGGTTAAGCAATCAGCCCCAGCATTTT

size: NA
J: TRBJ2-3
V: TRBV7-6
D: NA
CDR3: CASRHRASTDTQYF
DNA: TGTGCCAGCAGACACAGGGCTAGCACAGATACGCAGTATTTT

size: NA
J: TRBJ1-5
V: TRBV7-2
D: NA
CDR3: CASSLAGQPQHF
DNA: TGTGCCAGCAGCTTAGCTGGTCAGCCCCAGCATTTT

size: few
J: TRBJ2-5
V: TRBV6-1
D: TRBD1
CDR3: CASRPGQETQYF
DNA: TGTGCCAGCAGACCGGGACAGGAGACCCAGTACTTC

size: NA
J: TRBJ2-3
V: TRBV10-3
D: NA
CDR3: CAISGSGTDTDTQYF
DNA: TGTGCCATCAGTGGTAGCGGGACAGACACAGATACGCAGTATTTT

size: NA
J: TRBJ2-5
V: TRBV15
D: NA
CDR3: CATSRDAGFQETQYF
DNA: TGTGCCACCAGCAGAGATGCCGGTTTCCAAGAGACCCAGTACTTC

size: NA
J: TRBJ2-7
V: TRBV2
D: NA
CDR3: CASSDAYEQYF
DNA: TGTGCCAGCAGTGACGCCTACGAGCAGTACTTC

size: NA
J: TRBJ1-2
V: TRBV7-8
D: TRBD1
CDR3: CASSTHRQGVGYTF
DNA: TGTGCCAGCAGCACCCACCGACAGGGCGTCGGCTACACCTTC

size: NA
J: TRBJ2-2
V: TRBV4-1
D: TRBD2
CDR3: CASSPWTSGATGELFF
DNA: TGCGCCAGCAGCCCCTGGACTAGCGGGGCCACCGGGGAGCTGTTTTTT

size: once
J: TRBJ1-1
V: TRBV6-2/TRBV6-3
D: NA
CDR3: CASSYIRNTEAFF
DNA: TGTGCCAGCAGTTATATTCGGAACACTGAAGCTTTCTTT

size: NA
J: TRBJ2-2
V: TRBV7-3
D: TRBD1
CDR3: CASSLGQGGTGELFF
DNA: TGTGCCAGCAGCTTGGGACAGGGGGGCACCGGGGAGCTGTTTTTT

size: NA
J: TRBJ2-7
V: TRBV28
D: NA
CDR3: CASSPSATLYEQYF
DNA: TGTGCCAGCAGTCCCTCTGCTACTCTCTACGAGCAGTACTTC

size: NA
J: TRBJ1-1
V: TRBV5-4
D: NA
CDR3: CASSFPGAMNTEAFF
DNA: TGTGCCAGCAGCTTCCCAGGGGCAATGAACACTGAAGCTTTCTTT

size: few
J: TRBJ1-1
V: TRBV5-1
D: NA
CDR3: CASSPVGGSEAFF
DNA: TGCGCCAGCAGCCCGGTTGGCGGTTCTGAAGCTTTCTTT

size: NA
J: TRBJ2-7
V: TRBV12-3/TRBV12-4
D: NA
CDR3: CASSSETVGSYEQYF
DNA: TGTGCCAGCAGTTCCGAGACGGTAGGGTCCTACGAGCAGTACTTC

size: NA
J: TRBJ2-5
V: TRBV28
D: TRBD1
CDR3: CASRHRQGGETQYF
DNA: TGTGCCAGCAGACATAGACAGGGGGGAGAGACCCAGTACTTC

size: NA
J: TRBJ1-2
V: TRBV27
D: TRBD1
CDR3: CASSPRGSGGFYGYTF
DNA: TGTGCCAGCAGTCCCCGGGGATCAGGGGGCTTCTATGGCTACACCTTC

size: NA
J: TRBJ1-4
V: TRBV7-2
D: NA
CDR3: CASSTSGTGEKLFF
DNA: TGTGCCAGCAGCACCTCGGGGACGGGTGAAAAACTGTTTTTT

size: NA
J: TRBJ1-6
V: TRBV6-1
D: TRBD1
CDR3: CASSAGTGSSPLHF
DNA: TGTGCCAGCAGTGCCGGGACAGGGTCGTCACCCCTCCACTTT

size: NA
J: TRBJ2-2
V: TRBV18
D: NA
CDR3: CASSPLGTGELFF
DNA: TGTGCCAGCTCACCCCTTGGGACCGGGGAGCTGTTTTTT

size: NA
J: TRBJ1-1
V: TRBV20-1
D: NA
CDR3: CSARTAEDTEAFF
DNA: TGCAGTGCGCGGACCGCTGAGGACACTGAAGCTTTCTTT

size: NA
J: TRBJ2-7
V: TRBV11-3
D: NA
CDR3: CASSLGISSYEQHF
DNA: TGTGCCAGCAGCTTAGGAATAAGCTCCTACGAGCAGCACTTC

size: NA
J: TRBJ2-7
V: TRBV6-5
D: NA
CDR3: CASSYLGGYEQYF
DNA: TGTGCCAGCAGTTACTTGGGAGGTTACGAGCAGTACTTC

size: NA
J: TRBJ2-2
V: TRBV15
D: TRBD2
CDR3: CATSRELSGRAGGELFF
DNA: TGTGCCACCAGCAGAGAATTAAGCGGGAGGGCCGGCGGGGAGCTGTTTTTT

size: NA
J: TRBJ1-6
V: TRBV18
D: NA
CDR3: CASSPRERLPLHF
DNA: TGTGCCAGCTCACCACGGGAAAGGTTGCCCCTCCACTTT

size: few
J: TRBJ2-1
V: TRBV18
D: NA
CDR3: CASSPPQGSYNEQFF
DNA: TGTGCCAGCTCACCACCCCAGGGATCCTACAATGAGCAGTTCTTC